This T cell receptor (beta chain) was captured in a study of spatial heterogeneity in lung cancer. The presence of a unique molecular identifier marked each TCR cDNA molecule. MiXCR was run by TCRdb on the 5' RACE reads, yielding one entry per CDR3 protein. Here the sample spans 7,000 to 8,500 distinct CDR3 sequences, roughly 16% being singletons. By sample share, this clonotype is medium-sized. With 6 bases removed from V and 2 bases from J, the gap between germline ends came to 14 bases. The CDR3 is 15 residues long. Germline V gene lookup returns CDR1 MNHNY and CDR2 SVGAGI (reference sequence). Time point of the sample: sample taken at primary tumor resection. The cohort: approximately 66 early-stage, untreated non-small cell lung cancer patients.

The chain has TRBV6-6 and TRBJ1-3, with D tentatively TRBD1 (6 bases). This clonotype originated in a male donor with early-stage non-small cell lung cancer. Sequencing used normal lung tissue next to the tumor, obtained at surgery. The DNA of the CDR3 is TGTGCCAGCAGCATCACAGGGACGGCTGGAAACACCATATATTTT. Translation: CASSITGTAGNTIYF.